This TCR beta chain was observed in a study of cytomegalovirus exposure and HLA in healthy donors. A single count supports this clone. Between the trimmed V and J ends, which lost 4 bases and 5 bases, there was a span of 13 bases. Germline-derived CDR1 and CDR2 are SGHRS and YFSETQ. The CDR3 is 14 residues long. Every donor was a healthy person donating bone marrow. In the PCR, 60 Vbeta and 13 Jbeta primers were used. Profiled with immunoSEQ multiplex PCR; TCRdb holds only in-frame clones, not every one. The sample holds about 200,000 clones, roughly 77% seen once. This TCR derives from a woman in her 50s in good health and CMV-seronegative. The sample was PBMCs. The chain combines TRBV5-1 with TRBJ2-1; D possibly corresponds to TRBD2 (6 bases). The CDR3 protein is CASSLASFDNEQFF. The CDR3 coding sequence is TGCGCCAGCAGCCTAGCGTCATTTGACAATGAGCAGTTCTTC. Supplemented by reference TRBV5-1 and TRBJ2-1, the full variable domain reads KAGVTQTPRYLIKTRGQQVTLSCSPISGHRSVSWYQQTPGQGLQFLFEYFSETQRNKGNFPGRFSGRQFSNSRSEMNVSTLELGDSALYLCASSLASFDNEQFFGPGTRLTVL.